This T cell receptor beta chain was retrieved from a study of cytomegalovirus exposure and HLA in healthy donors. This CDR3 has 19 amino acids. Deletions cut 0 bases from V and 0 bases from J, with 16 bases between. In germline, CDR1 is SGHNT, CDR2 YYREEE (reference sequence). This clone was recorded once. Primers: 60 Vbeta forward and 13 Jbeta reverse. Profiling relied on immunoSEQ multiplex PCR, and the TCRdb table lists in-frame clones only, not all of them. The sample includes more than 250,000 clones, around nine tenths of them seen just once. The sequenced material came from PBMCs. V and J are TRBV5-4 and TRBJ1-6; D gene uncertain. This sequence was found in a woman between 18 and 30 years old in good health and CMV-seronegative. The CDR3 spells CASSLAFGGFSSYNSPLHF. CDR3 DNA: TGTGCCAGCAGCTTGGCCTTTGGAGGGTTCAGCTCCTATAATTCACCCCTCCACTTT.